What follows are 29 T cell receptor beta chains derived from one specimen sequenced in a study of blood T cell repertoires in COVID-19. Clones were sequenced by immunoSEQ multiplex PCR, and TCRdb holds only the in-frame ones, with some missing. The sample has approximately 360,000 clones, 80% to 85% seen once. Sequencing used PBMCs or T cells enriched from blood (not recorded which). These receptors all stem from a woman aged 45-65 years who had recovered from COVID-19.

The chain links TRBV21-1 to TRBJ1-3; the DNA was not compared with TRBD1, the D call given in the table. TRBV21-1 is designated a pseudogene. The CDR3 sequence is 16 residues long. CDR3 DNA: TGTGCCAGCAGCAAAGGAGGGACAAACATGGGAAACACCATATATTTT. Translated: CASSKGGTNMGNTIYF.

The rearrangement joins TRBV6-5 to TRBJ2-7; the D is unclear. V lost 8 bases and J 5 bases, leaving 10 bases between the germline ends. The CDR3 loop spans 11 amino acids. Germline-derived CDR1 and CDR2 are MNHEY and SVGAGI. The CDR3 region has the DNA TGTGCCAGCTCACGGGTCAACGAGCAGTACTTC. As protein: CASSRVNEQYF.

The chain uses TRBV28 and TRBJ2-1; 7 nucleotides align to TRBD2. J lost 0 bases, V lost 4 bases, and 27 bases had no gene match. Germline-derived CDR1 and CDR2 are MDHEN and SYDVKM. The CDR3 covers 23 residues. Here the CDR3 reads CASSSSPGGGNVKGVGSYNEQFF. The CDR3 nucleotides read TGTGCCAGCAGTTCGTCCCCCGGGGGAGGGAATGTAAAGGGCGTGGGCTCCTACAATGAGCAGTTCTTC.

The chain links TRBV6-5 to TRBJ2-2; D is possibly TRBD2 (5 bases). The CDR3 consists of 13 residues. The germline V and J ends were trimmed by 4 bases and 6 bases, with 9 bases remaining between them. Germline V gene sequence: CDR1 MNHEY, CDR2 SVGAGI. The CDR3 nucleotides read TGTGCCAGCAGTTCCCGGGAACCCGGGGAGCTGTTTTTT. It yields the protein CASSSREPGELFF.

This clone was seen only a few times. The CDR3 DNA reads as TGTGCCAGCAGCGTAGAACCGCTCCCACATAGCACAGATACGCAGTATTTT. This sequence encodes CASSVEPLPHSTDTQYF. The V and J genes are TRBV9 and TRBJ2-3; D is unresolved. The CDR3 totals 17 residues. Trimming cost V 0 bases and J 0 bases, with 14 bases left between them. In germline, CDR1 is SGDLS, CDR2 YYNGEE.

The chain carries TRBV29-1 and TRBJ1-1, with D possibly being TRBD1 (6 bases). This CDR3 comprises 12 residues. Germline CDR1 reads SQVTM; CDR2 reads ANQGSEA. Trimming took 2 bases from V and 4 from J, leaving 8 bases between them. The CDR3 DNA reads TGCAGCGTTGAACAGGGGATCACTGAAGCTTTCTTT. Amino acid sequence: CSVEQGITEAFF.

The rearrangement uses TRBV9 and TRBJ1-2; 9 bases align to TRBD1. In germline, CDR1 is SGDLS, CDR2 YYNGEE. The CDR3 is 15 residues long. The V and J ends lost 3 bases and 4 bases, in that order; junction bases with no gene match: 7. CDR3 coding DNA: TGTGCCAGCAGCGGGGGACAGGGACCGTTCTATGGCTACACCTTC. Amino acids: CASSGGQGPFYGYTF.

V is TRBV7-9 and J is TRBJ2-5, with D uncertain. CDR3 length: 13 residues. The germline V gene encodes CDR1 SEHNR and CDR2 FQNEAQ (reference sequence). Between the trimmed V and J ends, which lost 7 bases and 2 bases, there was a span of 11 bases. CDR3 in DNA: TGTGCCAGCAAGCTCCTGCCTCAAGAGACCCAGTACTTC. Protein sequence: CASKLLPQETQYF.

The chain combines TRBV7-9 with TRBJ1-1, with D unresolved. Germline-derived CDR1 and CDR2 are SEHNR and FQNEAQ (reference sequence). V was pared by 4 bases and J by 2 bases, with 17 bases between. The CDR3 runs to 16 residues. The CDR3 region has the DNA TGTGCCAGCAGCTCCATCTCCCCCACCCTAAACACTGAAGCTTTCTTT. It encodes CASSSISPTLNTEAFF.

V is TRBV14 and J is TRBJ1-2, with no clear D. Germline V CDR1 and CDR2: SGHDN, FVKESK. CDR3 size: 16 residues. Trimming shortened V by 5 bases and J by 0 bases, and 16 bases separated the two germline ends. CDR3 nucleotide sequence: TGTGCCAGCAGCAACAGCTCACAGAAAACTAACTATGGCTACACCTTC. It specifies CASSNSSQKTNYGYTF.

The V gene is TRBV6-5, the J gene TRBJ2-7; D may be TRBD2 (5 bases). This CDR3 region has 15 residues. Germline lookup yields CDR1 MNHEY and CDR2 SVGAGI. V dropped 2 bases and J dropped 3 bases, with 14 bases sitting between them. CDR3 region: CASSYGLEANYEQYF. The CDR3 DNA reads as TGTGCCAGCAGTTACGGACTCGAAGCAAACTACGAGCAGTACTTC.

The J gene is TRBJ1-2, the V gene TRBV30; D is unclear. Germline CDR1 and CDR2: GTSNPN and SVGIG (reference sequence). The V gene lost 3 bases and the J gene lost 2 bases, with 19 bases spanning the gap. The CDR3 length is 16 residues. The CDR3 region is CAWRSPPGTQNYGYTF. The CDR3 region has the DNA TGTGCCTGGAGATCCCCCCCAGGAACTCAGAACTATGGCTACACCTTC. Drawing the rest from reference TRBV30 and TRBJ1-2, the complete variable domain is SQTIHQWPATLVQPVGSPLSLECTVEGTSNPNLYWYRQAAGRGLQLLFYSVGIGQISSEVPQNLSASRPQDRQFILSSKKLLLSDSGFYLCAWRSPPGTQNYGYTFGSGTRLTVV.

V gene TRBV4-2 combines with J gene TRBJ1-6; D remains unclear. Germline V gene sequence: CDR1 LGHNA, CDR2 YNFKEQ. The V and J ends lost 0 bases and 10 bases respectively, with 7 bases between them. This CDR3 has 13 amino acids. The DNA for the CDR3 is TGTGCCAGCAGCCAAGATTGGGCCTCACCCCTCCACTTT. Translating it yields CASSQDWASPLHF.

This chain uses TRBV9 with TRBJ2-1; TRBD1 might be the D (5 bases). CDR1 SGDLS and CDR2 YYNGEE come from the germline V gene. V was trimmed by 0 bases and J by 2 bases, leaving 9 bases between them. This CDR3 has 15 amino acids. CDR3 bases: TGTGCCAGCAGCGTAGAAGCAGGGCCCTACAATGAGCAGTTCTTC. Protein: CASSVEAGPYNEQFF.

The rearrangement joins TRBV5-4 to TRBJ2-1, with D unclear. Per germline, CDR1 SGHNT and CDR2 YYREEE (reference sequence). The CDR3 runs 16 residues. Trimming stripped 0 bases from V and 9 bases from J, with 19 bases between. The CDR3: CASSLDPVPTRGEQFF. CDR3 in DNA: TGTGCCAGCAGCTTGGATCCTGTACCAACTCGAGGTGAGCAGTTCTTC.

The J gene is TRBJ2-7, the V gene TRBV20-1; D call uncertain. Germline V gene lookup returns CDR1 DFQATT and CDR2 SNEGSKA (reference sequence). Trimming left V 6 bases short and J 6 bases short, with 12 bases between. The CDR3 consists of 11 residues. The CDR3 nucleotides read TGCAGTGCCGATAACCTCGGCGAGCAGTACTTC. It translates to CSADNLGEQYF.

The chain uses TRBV12-3 or TRBV12-4 and TRBJ2-5; 10 bases match TRBD2. The CDR3 totals 13 residues. V shed 5 bases, J shed 7 bases, and the junction held 4 bases outside the gene matches. This CDR3 is CASSGGLALTQYF. In DNA, the CDR3 is TGTGCCAGCAGTGGGGGACTAGCGCTGACCCAGTACTTC.

This chain connects TRBV27 to TRBJ2-2; 14 positions match TRBD2. The CDR3 extends over 18 amino acids. The J segment lost 4 bases and the V segment lost 1 base, leaving 5 bases of the junction unmatched. CDR1 and CDR2 (germline): MNHEY, SMNVEV (reference sequence). The DNA of the CDR3 is TGTGCCAGCAGTTTATGGGGACTAGCGGGAGTCGGCACCGGGGAGCTGTTTTTT. Protein product: CASSLWGLAGVGTGELFF.

This chain connects TRBV9 to TRBJ2-1, with 9 bases fitting TRBD2. Germline V lookup: CDR1 SGDLS, CDR2 YYNGEE. The V gene end was trimmed by 4 bases and the J gene end by 4 bases; junction bases not matched to a gene: 18. This CDR3 has 19 amino acids. The chain's CDR3 is CASSFSGGGGRAIYNEQFF. The CDR3 region has the DNA TGTGCCAGCAGCTTCAGTGGTGGGGGCGGGAGGGCCATTTACAATGAGCAGTTCTTC.

V and J are TRBV27 and TRBJ2-5, with TRBD1 matching over 7 bases. Germline V gene lookup returns CDR1 MNHEY and CDR2 SMNVEV (reference sequence). The J segment lost 5 bases and the V segment lost 2 bases, leaving 5 bases of the junction unmatched. CDR3 size: 14 residues. The chain's CDR3 is CASSLKGGWETQYF. Here the CDR3 DNA reads TGTGCCAGCAGTTTAAAAGGGGGCTGGGAGACCCAGTACTTC.

The CDR3 region has the DNA TGTGCCAGCAGCTTAGACTTCCTTGAGCAGTTCTTC. Translation gives CASSLDFLEQFF. The chain carries TRBV7-6 and TRBJ2-1; unclear D gene. Trimming left V 1 base short and J 9 bases short, with 7 bases between. Germline V gene data show CDR1 as SGHVS and CDR2 as FNYEAQ. This CDR3 has 12 amino acids.

The CDR3, as DNA: TGTGCCAGCAGCCCCGACCTACGGGACCAAGAGACCCAGTACTTC. Residues: CASSPDLRDQETQYF. The chain is built from TRBV9 and TRBJ2-5; D gene unclear. The V gene lost 4 bases and the J gene lost 0 bases, with 13 bases spanning the gap. CDR1 is SGDLS and CDR2 is YYNGEE in the germline V gene. This CDR3 is 15 amino acids long.

This clone has a single count. The V and J genes are TRBV6-2 or TRBV6-3 and TRBJ1-1; no definite D call. This CDR3 is 15 amino acids long. Between the trimmed V and J ends, which lost 3 bases and 1 base, there was a span of 12 bases. Germline lookup yields CDR1 MNHEY and CDR2 SVGEGT. The CDR3 here is CASSYDFLANTEAFF. DNA for the CDR3: TGTGCCAGCAGTTATGACTTTTTGGCGAACACTGAAGCTTTCTTT.

This clone was counted once. This chain links TRBV5-1 with TRBJ1-2; a weak D match, TRBD1 (6 bases). V was cut by 2 bases and J by 8 bases, with 16 bases left in between. This CDR3 spans 14 amino acids. The germline gives CDR1 SGHRS, CDR2 YFSETQ. The DNA of the CDR3 is TGCGCCAGCAGCTTTGGGGGCCCTGGGCAGGGCTACACCTTC. Translating it yields CASSFGGPGQGYTF.

V usage is TRBV11-2 and J usage is TRBJ2-7; 14 bases align to TRBD2. The CDR3 covers 18 residues. The ends lost 0 bases at V and 4 bases at J; junction bases unmatched: 8. Germline CDR1 is SGHAT and CDR2 is FQNNGV. The CDR3 is CASSLDETSGRVRYEQYF. In nucleotides, the CDR3 is TGTGCCAGCAGCTTAGATGAGACTAGCGGGAGGGTTCGGTACGAGCAGTACTTC.

This clone was detected a few times. This sequence joins TRBV5-1 and TRBJ2-2, with TRBD2 identical over 10 bases. Germline CDR1 and CDR2: SGHRS and YFSETQ. The trim removed 0 bases at V and 3 bases at J, leaving 11 bases unmatched. The CDR3 runs 19 residues. The CDR3 here is CASSLDGLAGAYYTGELFF. The CDR3 DNA reads as TGCGCCAGCAGCTTGGATGGGCTAGCGGGGGCTTATTACACCGGGGAGCTGTTTTTT.

The chain combines TRBV4-3 with TRBJ2-7; TRBD1 is a possible D gene (6 bases). This CDR3 contains 14 residues. V was shortened by 2 bases and J by 1 base, with 9 bases between the two germline ends. The germline CDR1 and CDR2 sequences are LGHNA and YSLEER. The CDR3 here is CASSQQQGSYEQYF. The CDR3 bases are TGCGCCAGCAGCCAACAACAGGGTTCCTACGAGCAGTACTTC.

This chain links TRBV11-2 with TRBJ1-2; 7 positions match TRBD1. V dropped 5 bases and J dropped 1; count of bases not matched to a gene: 7. CDR3 length: 15 amino acids. Germline-derived CDR1 and CDR2 are SGHAT and FQNNGV. The CDR3, as DNA: TGTGCCAGCAGCGTAACAGGGGCGCTTAACTATGGCTACACCTTC. Its translation is CASSVTGALNYGYTF. Combining the CDR3 with reference TRBV11-2 and TRBJ1-2 gives the whole variable domain EAGVAQSPRYKIIEKRQSVAFWCNPISGHATLYWYQQILGQGPKLLIQFQNNGVVDDSQLPKDRFSAERLKGVDSTLKIQPAKLEDSAVYLCASSVTGALNYGYTFGSGTRLTVV.

This chain connects TRBV19 to TRBJ2-2, with D maybe TRBD1 (5 bases). The CDR3 consists of 15 residues. Deletions cut 1 base from V and 1 base from J, with 7 bases between. Germline-derived CDR1 and CDR2 are LNHDA and SQIVND (reference sequence). The CDR3 DNA sequence: TGTGCCAGTAGTATAGGGACAAAGAACACCGGGGAGCTGTTTTTT. Residues: CASSIGTKNTGELFF.